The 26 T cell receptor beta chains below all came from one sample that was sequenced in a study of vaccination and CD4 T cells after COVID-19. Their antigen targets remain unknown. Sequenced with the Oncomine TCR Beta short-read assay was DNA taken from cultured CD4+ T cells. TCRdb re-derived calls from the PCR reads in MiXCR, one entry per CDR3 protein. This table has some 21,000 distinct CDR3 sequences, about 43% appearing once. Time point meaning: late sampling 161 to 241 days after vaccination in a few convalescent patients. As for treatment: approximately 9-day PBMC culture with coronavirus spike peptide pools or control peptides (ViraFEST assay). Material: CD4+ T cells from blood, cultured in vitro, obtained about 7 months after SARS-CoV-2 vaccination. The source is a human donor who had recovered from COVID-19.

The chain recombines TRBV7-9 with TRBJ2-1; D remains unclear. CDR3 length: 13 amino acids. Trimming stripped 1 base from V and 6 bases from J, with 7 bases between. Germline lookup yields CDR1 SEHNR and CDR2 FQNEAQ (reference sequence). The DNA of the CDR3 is TGTGCCAGCAGCTTAGGATCGCTCAATGAGCAGTTCTTC. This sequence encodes CASSLGSLNEQFF.

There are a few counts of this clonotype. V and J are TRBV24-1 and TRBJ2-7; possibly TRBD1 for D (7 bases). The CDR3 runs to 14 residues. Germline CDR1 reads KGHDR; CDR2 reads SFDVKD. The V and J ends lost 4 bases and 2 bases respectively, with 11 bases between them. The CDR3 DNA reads TGTGCCACCAGTGACCAGGGGGGCCCCTACGAGCAGTACTTC. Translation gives CATSDQGGPYEQYF.

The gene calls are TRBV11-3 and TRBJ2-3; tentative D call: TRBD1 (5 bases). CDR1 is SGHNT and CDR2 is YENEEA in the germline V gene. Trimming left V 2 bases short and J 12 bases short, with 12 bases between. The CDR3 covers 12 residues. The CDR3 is CASSLQDKVQYF. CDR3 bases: TGTGCCAGCAGCTTACAGGACAAAGTACAGTATTTT.

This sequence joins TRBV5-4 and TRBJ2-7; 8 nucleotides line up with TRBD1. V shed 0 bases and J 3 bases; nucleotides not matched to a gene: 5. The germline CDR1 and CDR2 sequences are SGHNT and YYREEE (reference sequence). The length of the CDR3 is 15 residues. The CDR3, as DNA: TGTGCCAGCAGCTTGGAGGCAGGGGGCGGCTACGAGCAGTACTTC. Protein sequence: CASSLEAGGGYEQYF.

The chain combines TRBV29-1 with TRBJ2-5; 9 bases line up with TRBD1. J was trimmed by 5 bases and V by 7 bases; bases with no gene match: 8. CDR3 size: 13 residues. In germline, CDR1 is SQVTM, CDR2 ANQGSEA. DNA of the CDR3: TGCAGCGGTGACAGGGGGGGTTTGGAGACCCAGTACTTC. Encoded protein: CSGDRGGLETQYF. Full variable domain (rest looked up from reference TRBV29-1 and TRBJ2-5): SAVISQKPSRDICQRGTSLTIQCQVDSQVTMMFWYRQQPGQSLTLIATANQGSEATYESGFVIDKFPISRPNLTFSTLTVSNMSPEDSSIYLCSGDRGGLETQYFGPGTRLLVL.

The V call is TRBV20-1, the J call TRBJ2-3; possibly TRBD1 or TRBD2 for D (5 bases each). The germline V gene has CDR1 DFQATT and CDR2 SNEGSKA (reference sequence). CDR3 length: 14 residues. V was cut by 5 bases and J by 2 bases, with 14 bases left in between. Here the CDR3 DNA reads TGCAGTGCTCCAGGGACGCCGGCCACAGATACGCAGTATTTT. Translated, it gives CSAPGTPATDTQYF.

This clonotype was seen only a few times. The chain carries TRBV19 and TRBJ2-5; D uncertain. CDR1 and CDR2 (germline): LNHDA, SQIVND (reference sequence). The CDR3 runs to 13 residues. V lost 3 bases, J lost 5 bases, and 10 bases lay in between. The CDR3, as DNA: TGTGCCAGTAGTATTGTCTCAATGGAGACCCAGTACTTC. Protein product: CASSIVSMETQYF. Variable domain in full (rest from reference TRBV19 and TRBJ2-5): DGGITQSPKYLFRKEGQNVTLSCEQNLNHDAMYWYRQDPGQGLRLIYYSQIVNDFQKGDIAEGYSVSREKKESFPLTVTSAQKNPTAFYLCASSIVSMETQYFGPGTRLLVL.

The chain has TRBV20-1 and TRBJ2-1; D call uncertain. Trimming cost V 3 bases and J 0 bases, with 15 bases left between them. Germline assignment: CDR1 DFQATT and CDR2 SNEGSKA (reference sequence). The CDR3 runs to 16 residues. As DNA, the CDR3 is TGCAGTGCTAGGGTCGCCGGGCCGAGCTCCTACAATGAGCAGTTCTTC. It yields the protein CSARVAGPSSYNEQFF.

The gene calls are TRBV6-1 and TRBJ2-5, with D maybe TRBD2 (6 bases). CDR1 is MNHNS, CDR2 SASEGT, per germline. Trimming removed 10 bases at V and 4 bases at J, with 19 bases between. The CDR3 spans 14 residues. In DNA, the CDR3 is TGTGCCACCAAAGCCCCCGCCGGGAGAGAGACCCAGTACTTC. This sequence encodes CATKAPAGRETQYF.

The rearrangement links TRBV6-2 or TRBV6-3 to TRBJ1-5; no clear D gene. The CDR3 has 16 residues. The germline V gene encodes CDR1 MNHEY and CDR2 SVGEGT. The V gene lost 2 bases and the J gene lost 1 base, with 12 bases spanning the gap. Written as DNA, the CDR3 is TGTGCCAGCAGTTACACCCGAACAGCGAGCAATCAGCCCCAGCATTTT. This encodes CASSYTRTASNQPQHF.

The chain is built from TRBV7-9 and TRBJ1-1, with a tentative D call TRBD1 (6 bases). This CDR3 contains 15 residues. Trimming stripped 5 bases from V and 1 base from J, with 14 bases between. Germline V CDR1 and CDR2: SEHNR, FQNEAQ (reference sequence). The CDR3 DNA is TGTGCCAGCAGCCCTCGGACAGCCAGGAACACTGAAGCTTTCTTT. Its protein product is CASSPRTARNTEAFF.

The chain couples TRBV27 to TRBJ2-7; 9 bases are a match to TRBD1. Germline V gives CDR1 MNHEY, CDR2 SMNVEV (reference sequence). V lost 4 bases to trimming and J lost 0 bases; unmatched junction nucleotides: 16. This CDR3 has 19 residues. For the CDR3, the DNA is TGTGCCAGCAGTTCGGATATCCGGGACAGGGTCCCCTACTCCTACGAGCAGTACTTC. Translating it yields CASSSDIRDRVPYSYEQYF.

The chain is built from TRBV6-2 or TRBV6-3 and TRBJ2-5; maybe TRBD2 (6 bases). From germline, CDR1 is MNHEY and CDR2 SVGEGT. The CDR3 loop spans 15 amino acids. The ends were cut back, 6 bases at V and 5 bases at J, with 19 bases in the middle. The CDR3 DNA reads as TGTGCCAGCAGGACTCCGGGGGAGCGTCGGGAGACCCAGTACTTC. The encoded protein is CASRTPGERRETQYF.

In DNA form, the CDR3 reads TGTGCCAGCAGTTTAGGTCTAGCGGTGATCTACGAGCAGTACTTC. Translating it yields CASSLGLAVIYEQYF. This rearrangement joins TRBV12-3 or TRBV12-4 to TRBJ2-7; 7 bases fit TRBD2. V lost 1 base to trimming and J lost 3 bases; unmatched junction nucleotides: 6. The CDR3 is 15 amino acids.

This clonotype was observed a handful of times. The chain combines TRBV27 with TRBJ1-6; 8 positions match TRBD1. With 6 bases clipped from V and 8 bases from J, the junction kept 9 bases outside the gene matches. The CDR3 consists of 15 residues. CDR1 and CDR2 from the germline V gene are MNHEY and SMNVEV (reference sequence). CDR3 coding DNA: TGTGCCAGCAGCCCCCTAGACAGGGGTTATTCACCCCTCCACTTT. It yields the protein CASSPLDRGYSPLHF.

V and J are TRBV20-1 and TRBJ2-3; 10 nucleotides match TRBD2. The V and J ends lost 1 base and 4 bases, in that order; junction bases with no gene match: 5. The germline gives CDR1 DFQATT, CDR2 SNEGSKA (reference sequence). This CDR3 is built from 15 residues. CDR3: CSARVSSGGADTQYF. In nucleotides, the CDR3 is TGCAGTGCTAGAGTGTCGAGCGGGGGGGCAGATACGCAGTATTTT.

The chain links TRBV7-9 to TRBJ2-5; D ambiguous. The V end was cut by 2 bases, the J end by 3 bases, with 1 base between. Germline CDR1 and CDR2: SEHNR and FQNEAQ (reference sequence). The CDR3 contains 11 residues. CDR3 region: CASSLKETQYF. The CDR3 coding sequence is TGTGCCAGCAGCTTAAAAGAGACCCAGTACTTC.

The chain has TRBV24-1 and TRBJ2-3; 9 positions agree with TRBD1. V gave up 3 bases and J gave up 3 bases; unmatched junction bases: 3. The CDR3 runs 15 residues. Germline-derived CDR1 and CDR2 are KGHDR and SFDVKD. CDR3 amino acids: CATSDPQGATDTQYF. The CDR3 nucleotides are TGTGCCACCAGTGATCCACAGGGGGCAACAGATACGCAGTATTTT.

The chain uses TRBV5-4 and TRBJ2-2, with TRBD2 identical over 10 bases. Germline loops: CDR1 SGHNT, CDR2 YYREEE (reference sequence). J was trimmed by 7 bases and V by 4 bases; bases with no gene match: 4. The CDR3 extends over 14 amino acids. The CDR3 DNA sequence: TGTGCCAGCAGCCTAGCGGGAGTTATCGGGGAGCTGTTTTTT. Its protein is CASSLAGVIGELFF. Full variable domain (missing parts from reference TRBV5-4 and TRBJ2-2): ETGVTQSPTHLIKTRGQQVTLRCSSQSGHNTVSWYQQALGQGPQFIFQYYREEENGRGNFPPRFSGLQFPNYSSELNVNALELDDSALYLCASSLAGVIGELFFGEGSRLTVL.

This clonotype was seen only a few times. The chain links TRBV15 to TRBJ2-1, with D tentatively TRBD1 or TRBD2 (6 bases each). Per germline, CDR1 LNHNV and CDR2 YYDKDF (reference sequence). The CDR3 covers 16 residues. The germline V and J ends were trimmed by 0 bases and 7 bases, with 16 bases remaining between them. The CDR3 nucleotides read TGTGCCACCAGCAGAGATTTCCATATAGGGGGGAATGAGCAGTTCTTC. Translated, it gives CATSRDFHIGGNEQFF. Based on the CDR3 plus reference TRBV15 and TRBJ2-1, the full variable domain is DAMVIQNPRYQVTQFGKPVTLSCSQTLNHNVMYWYQQKSSQAPKLLFHYYDKDFNNEADTPDNFQSRRPNTSFCFLDIRSPGLGDTAMYLCATSRDFHIGGNEQFFGPGTRLTVL.

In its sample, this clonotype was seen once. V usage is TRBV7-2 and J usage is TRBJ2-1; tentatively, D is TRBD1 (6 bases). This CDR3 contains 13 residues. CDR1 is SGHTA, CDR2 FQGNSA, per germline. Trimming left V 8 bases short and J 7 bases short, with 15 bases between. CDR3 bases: TGTGCCAGCGGCCGGAGACAGGTAAATGAGCAGTTCTTC. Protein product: CASGRRQVNEQFF.

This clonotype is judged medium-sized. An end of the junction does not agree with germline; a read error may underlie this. The CDR3 loop is CASSQGQQGYGYTF. DNA of the CDR3: TGTGCCAGCAGCCAAGGACAACAGGGATATGGCTACACCTTC. The V call is TRBV4-1, the J call TRBJ1-2; a possible D gene is TRBD1 (6 bases). The CDR3 has 14 residues. Germline lookup yields CDR1 MGHRA and CDR2 YSYEKL.

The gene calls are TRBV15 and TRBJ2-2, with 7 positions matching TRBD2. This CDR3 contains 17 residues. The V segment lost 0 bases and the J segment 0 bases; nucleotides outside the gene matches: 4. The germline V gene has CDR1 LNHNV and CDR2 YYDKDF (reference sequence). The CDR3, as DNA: TGTGCCACCAGCAGAGATCCGAGCGGGACGAACACCGGGGAGCTGTTTTTT. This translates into CATSRDPSGTNTGELFF. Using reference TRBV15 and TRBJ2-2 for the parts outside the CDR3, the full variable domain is DAMVIQNPRYQVTQFGKPVTLSCSQTLNHNVMYWYQQKSSQAPKLLFHYYDKDFNNEADTPDNFQSRRPNTSFCFLDIRSPGLGDTAMYLCATSRDPSGTNTGELFFGEGSRLTVL.

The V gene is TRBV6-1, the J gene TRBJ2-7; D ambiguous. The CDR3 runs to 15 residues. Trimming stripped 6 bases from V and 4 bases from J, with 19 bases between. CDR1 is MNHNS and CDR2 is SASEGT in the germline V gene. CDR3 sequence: CASSPSIFAEYEQYF. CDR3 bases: TGTGCCAGCAGCCCAAGTATATTTGCAGAATACGAGCAGTACTTC.

In DNA, the CDR3 is TGTGCCAGCAGTCGGGGCAGGGAAGGCTATGGCTACACCTTC. Translating it yields CASSRGREGYGYTF. This chain uses TRBV6-1 with TRBJ1-2, with D perhaps matching TRBD1 (5 bases). The CDR3 totals 14 residues. The V gene's germline CDR1 is MNHNS and CDR2 SASEGT. The V end was cut by 5 bases, the J end by 4 bases, with 14 bases between.

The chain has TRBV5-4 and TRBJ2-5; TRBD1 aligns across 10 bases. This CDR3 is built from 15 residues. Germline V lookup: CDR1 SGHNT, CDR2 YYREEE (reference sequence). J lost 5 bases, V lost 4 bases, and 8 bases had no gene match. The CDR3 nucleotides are TGTGCCAGCAGCCAGGGACAGGGGAATTATGAGACCCAGTACTTC. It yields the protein CASSQGQGNYETQYF.